Described below is a single T cell receptor beta chain sequence and its context. In its sample, this clonotype was seen a few times. Its cognate antigen has yet to be identified. No much larger clonotype is one base removed from it; base qualities were not supplied. The sample comes from a study of T cell repertoires in cytomegalovirus infection (dated by TCRdb to between 2018 and 2020). Notes on the research overall: Peptide stimulations targeted recently identified HLA-C-restricted CMV epitopes, whose presentation resists viral immunomodulation, together with well-studied HLA-B-restricted epitopes. Donor HLA type was relevant to the analysis, because carriage of CMV infection together with the matching HLA type was indicated by public TCR beta signatures.

V and J lose 0 bases and 5 bases, and a span of 8 bases separates them. The germline V gene yields LGHNA for CDR1 and YSLEER for CDR2. Counted from cysteine to phenylalanine, this CDR3 has 14 amino acids. The retained sequence is limited to the CDR3, 42 bases, with the frame set at the first base. General findings and caveats noted by the study authors: The ex vivo response was dominated by HLA-C-restricted CMV-specific TCR beta clonotypes, which also provided the single most frequent clonotype in two of eight donors. In both this cohort and an independent roughly 400-donor cohort, the cumulative frequency of public TCR beta family members distinguished carriers of CMV infection plus the relevant HLA type.

These reads were obtained on an Illumina HiSeq 1500. Clones were called with MiXCR by TCRdb after fastp trimmed the public reads at Q25, and only in-frame beta chains were retained. Every CDR3 protein is listed once, alongside the most common genes and DNA of its rows. The sample yields 680,000 or so distinct CDR3 sequences; around 30% were counted once. 15% to 20% of the sample rests with the top ten. The treatment or condition label of this sample denotes: in vitro stimulation with specific CMV peptide epitopes to enrich CMV-specific T cells. The sample here was cultured PBMCs, taken from culture after CMV antigen stimulation. The clonotype comes from a human donor in good health (CMV status not recorded). Some clones in this sample may be carry-over from other donors' samples. The rearranged chain carries TRBV4-3 and TRBJ2-1; the D gene cannot be named for sure. The DNA is TGCGCCAGCAGCCAAGAATCGGCCGACAATGAGCAGTTCTTC. This sequence encodes CASSQESADNEQFF.